This T cell receptor (beta chain) was captured by sequencing in a study of blood T cells in healthy people across ages. Individuals who donated were healthy Caucasians from Russia aged about 6 to 95. About this clonotype itself: Its antigen is not identified.

General study findings and limits: Unsorted PBMC material precluded a definitive naive versus antigen-experienced comparison. Estimated diversity that came from one million T cells was considered an underestimate.

This CDR3 has 12 amino acids. From germline, CDR1 is MGHDK and CDR2 SYGVNS. Trimming left V 8 bases short and J 5 bases short, with 12 bases between. Together with a sample-barcoded 5' primer, a J-beta primer mix was included in a second PCR lasting about 7 to 11 cycles. Tagging of each cDNA molecule was performed by a template-switch adaptor with 12 random nucleotides. In TCRdb, the 5' RACE reads were re-called with MiXCR into one record per CDR3 protein. Of over 950,000 distinct CDR3 sequences in the sample, under 40% were seen once. The sample comprised blood. V gene TRBV25-1 combines with J gene TRBJ1-1; D is perhaps TRBD1 (6 bases). This receptor was obtained from a man aged 18 to 30 in good health. The CDR3 DNA reads TGTGCCAGCGGGGGGGGGCAGACTGAAGCTTTCTTT. Protein product: CASGGGQTEAFF.